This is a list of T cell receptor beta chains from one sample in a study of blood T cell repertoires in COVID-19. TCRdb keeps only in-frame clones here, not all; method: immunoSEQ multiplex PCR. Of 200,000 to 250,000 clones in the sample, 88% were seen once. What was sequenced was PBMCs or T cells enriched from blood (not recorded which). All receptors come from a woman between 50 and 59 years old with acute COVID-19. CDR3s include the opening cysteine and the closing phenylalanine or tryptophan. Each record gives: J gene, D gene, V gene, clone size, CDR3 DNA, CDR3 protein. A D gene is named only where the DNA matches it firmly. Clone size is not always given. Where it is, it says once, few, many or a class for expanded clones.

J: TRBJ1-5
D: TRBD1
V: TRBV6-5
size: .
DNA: TGTGCCAGCAGACCAACAGGGGGACGGAATCAGCCCCAGCATTTT
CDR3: CASRPTGGRNQPQHF

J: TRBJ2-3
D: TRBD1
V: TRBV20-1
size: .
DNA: TGCAGTGCTAGTCCAGGGGGCGCAGATACGCAGTATTTT
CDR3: CSASPGGADTQYF

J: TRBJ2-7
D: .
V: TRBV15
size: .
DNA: TGTGCCACCAGCAGAGGTCTAGTTTACGAGCAGTACTTC
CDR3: CATSRGLVYEQYF

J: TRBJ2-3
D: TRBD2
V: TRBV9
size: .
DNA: TGTGCCAGCAGCGTAGCCAGCGGGGGGGTAGATACGCAGTATTTT
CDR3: CASSVASGGVDTQYF

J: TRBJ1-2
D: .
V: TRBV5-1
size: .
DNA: TGCGCCAGCAGCCCAGCAGGGGACGGCTACACCTTC
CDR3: CASSPAGDGYTF

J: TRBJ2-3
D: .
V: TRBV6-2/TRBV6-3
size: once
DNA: TGTGCCAGCAGTACCCCCGGGGAGACAGATACGCAGTATTTT
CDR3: CASSTPGETDTQYF

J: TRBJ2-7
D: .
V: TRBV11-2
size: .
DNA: TGTGCCAGCAGCTCGACAGGAGCCTACGAGCAGTACTTC
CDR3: CASSSTGAYEQYF

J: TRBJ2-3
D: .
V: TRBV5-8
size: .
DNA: TGTGCCAACCGGGGAACTCCTGGCACAGATACGCAGTATTTT
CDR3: CANRGTPGTDTQYF

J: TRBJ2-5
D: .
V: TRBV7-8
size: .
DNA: TGTGCCAGCAGCTTCGGCGGGCTCCAAGAGACCCAGTACTTC
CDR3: CASSFGGLQETQYF

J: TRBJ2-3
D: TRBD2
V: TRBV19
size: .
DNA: TGTGCCAGTAGTCGCCGTCCGAGCGGGACTAGCACAGATACGCAGTATTTT
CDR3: CASSRRPSGTSTDTQYF

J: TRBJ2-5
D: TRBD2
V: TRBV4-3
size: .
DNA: TGCGCCAGCAGCCCCGAATGGGTCGGGAGGACGGAGACCCAGTACTTC
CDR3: CASSPEWVGRTETQYF

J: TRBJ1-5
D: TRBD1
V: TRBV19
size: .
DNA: TGTGCCAGTAGGCCCGCGGGACAGGGGATTCAGCCCCAGCATTTT
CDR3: CASRPAGQGIQPQHF

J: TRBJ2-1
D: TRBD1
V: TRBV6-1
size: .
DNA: TGTGCCAGCAGTGAAGGGGGACAGGGTTCGGATGAGCAGTTCTTC
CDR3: CASSEGGQGSDEQFF

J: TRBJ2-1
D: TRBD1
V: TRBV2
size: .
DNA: TGTGCCAGCAGAACCGGGACAGGGGCCTACAATGAGCAGTTCTTC
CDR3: CASRTGTGAYNEQFF

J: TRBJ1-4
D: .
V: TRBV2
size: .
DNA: TGTGCCAGCAGAGGGGAGGTGTTGGAAAAACTGTTTTTT
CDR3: CASRGEVLEKLFF

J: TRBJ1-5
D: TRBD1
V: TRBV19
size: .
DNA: TGTGCCAGTAGTATACGGGTGGGACAGGGGGCTGTTCAGCCCCAGCATTTT
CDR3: CASSIRVGQGAVQPQHF

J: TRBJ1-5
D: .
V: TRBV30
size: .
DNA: TGTGCCTGGAGTTCCACAGGTCACCAGCCCCAGCATTTT
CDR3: CAWSSTGHQPQHF

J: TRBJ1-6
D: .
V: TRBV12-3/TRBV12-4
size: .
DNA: TGTGCCAGCAGTAACCTACAGGGCAGGGCCCTCCACTTT
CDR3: CASSNLQGRALHF

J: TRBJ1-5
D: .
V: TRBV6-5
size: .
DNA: TGTGCCATCGAGGATGTTCGGGGCAATCAGCCCCAGCATTTT
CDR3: CAIEDVRGNQPQHF

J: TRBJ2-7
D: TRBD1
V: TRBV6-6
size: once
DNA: TGTGCCAGCAGTTCAACAGGGGGTTTTGACGAGCAGTACTTC
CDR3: CASSSTGGFDEQYF